Here is one TCR beta chain with its context. Its specificity is not known. TCRdb ran MiXCR on the 5' RACE reads and lists one entry per CDR3 protein. In the table there are about 270,000 distinct CDR3 sequences, more than 15% of which are singletons. This CDR3 is built from 16 residues. V shed 2 bases and J shed 0 bases, with 12 bases lying between them. CDR1 KGHDR and CDR2 SFDVKD come from the germline V gene. The record originates from a study of T-cell memory formation after mild COVID-19. Study findings and constraints: Researchers found some responding clones in pre-infection memory, a sign that cross-reactive memory joined.

Sequencing was carried out using PBMCs or a T cell subset sorted from them (not recorded which). The V gene is TRBV24-1, the J gene TRBJ2-5; D is unresolved. This TCR was sampled from a young man who had mild COVID-19 (a few samples of this study predate the infection). Cell type and time point are not known. CDR3 sequence: CATSDWEGRNQETQYF. The CDR3 nucleotides read TGTGCCACCAGTGATTGGGAAGGACGCAACCAAGAGACCCAGTACTTC.